Listed below are T cell receptor beta chains from one sample, sequenced in a study of cytomegalovirus exposure and HLA in healthy donors. Method: immunoSEQ multiplex PCR; TCRdb's copy keeps in-frame clones and lacks some. The sample records 200,000 to 250,000 clones, over 80% being singletons. The sequenced material came from PBMCs. These receptors were taken from a woman aged 25 to 45 in good health and CMV-seropositive. Both conserved end residues are part of each CDR3.

v_gene: TRBV30; len: 12; j_gene: TRBJ2-7; CDR3aa: CAWSGQAYEQYF
v_gene: TRBV7-2; len: 13; j_gene: TRBJ2-7; CDR3aa: CASSLPRSYEQYF
v_gene: TRBV5-6; len: 14; j_gene: TRBJ1-4; CDR3aa: CASRPWTGGEKLFF
v_gene: TRBV9; len: 16; j_gene: TRBJ2-7; CDR3aa: CASSVGTSGSSYEQYF
v_gene: TRBV7-3; len: 14; j_gene: TRBJ1-1; CDR3aa: CASSLVGGNTEAFF
v_gene: TRBV19; len: 15; j_gene: TRBJ2-7; CDR3aa: CASSPGMTSNYEQYF
v_gene: TRBV9; len: 16; j_gene: TRBJ2-1; CDR3aa: CASSVEGQGTYNEQFF
v_gene: TRBV7-6; len: 13; j_gene: TRBJ2-7; CDR3aa: CASSLDRGYEQYF
v_gene: TRBV11-2; len: 19; j_gene: TRBJ2-1; CDR3aa: CASSQGLAGGPTRFNEQFF
v_gene: TRBV5-1; len: 15; j_gene: TRBJ2-7; CDR3aa: CASSLTPGTEDEQYF
v_gene: TRBV5-5; len: 14; j_gene: TRBJ2-7; CDR3aa: CASSLLAASREQYF
v_gene: TRBV6-4; len: 15; j_gene: TRBJ2-2; CDR3aa: CASSVQGANTGELFF
v_gene: TRBV27; len: 19; j_gene: TRBJ2-1; CDR3aa: CASSNPGLADKYSYNEQFF
v_gene: TRBV27; len: 15; j_gene: TRBJ2-7; CDR3aa: CASSLLSGTGNEQYF
v_gene: TRBV30; len: 14; j_gene: TRBJ2-7; CDR3aa: CAWSGRGQGVEQYF
v_gene: TRBV30; len: 14; j_gene: TRBJ1-4; CDR3aa: CAWSVQGGGEKLFF
v_gene: TRBV29-1; len: 14; j_gene: TRBJ1-2; CDR3aa: CSVEGGVAGNGYTF
v_gene: TRBV7-2; len: 10; j_gene: TRBJ2-1; CDR3aa: CASSHDEQFF
v_gene: TRBV29-1; len: 14; j_gene: TRBJ2-7; CDR3aa: CSVTGQTSSYEQYF
v_gene: TRBV11-3; len: 13; j_gene: TRBJ1-1; CDR3aa: CASSRGQGGVAFF
v_gene: TRBV10-3; len: 15; j_gene: TRBJ2-2; CDR3aa: CAISRTGEYTGELFF
v_gene: TRBV5-6; len: 13; j_gene: TRBJ1-2; CDR3aa: CASRTGGVDGYTF
v_gene: TRBV6-5; len: 13; j_gene: TRBJ1-2; CDR3aa: CASSYAGGYGYTF
v_gene: TRBV6-5; len: 13; j_gene: TRBJ2-3; CDR3aa: CASSLEGMGTQYF
v_gene: TRBV7-2; len: 15; j_gene: TRBJ2-7; CDR3aa: CASSLVAGGSYEQYF
v_gene: TRBV13; len: 13; j_gene: TRBJ1-1; CDR3aa: CASSLGGNTEAFF
v_gene: TRBV4-2; len: 16; j_gene: TRBJ2-7; CDR3aa: CASSQAGTGEVDEQYF
v_gene: TRBV5-1; len: 14; j_gene: TRBJ1-2; CDR3aa: CASSFTGGNYGYTF
v_gene: TRBV5-4; len: 15; j_gene: TRBJ2-2; CDR3aa: CASQRRSSNTGELFF
v_gene: TRBV7-9; len: 15; j_gene: TRBJ2-7; CDR3aa: CASSPGLAGAYEQYF
v_gene: TRBV13; len: 12; j_gene: TRBJ2-7; CDR3aa: CASSSTENEQYF
v_gene: TRBV7-2; len: 14; j_gene: TRBJ1-1; CDR3aa: CASSAFDGSSEAFF
v_gene: TRBV7-9; len: 14; j_gene: TRBJ2-2; CDR3aa: CASSLQDTTGELFF
v_gene: TRBV6-5; len: 13; j_gene: TRBJ2-7; CDR3aa: CASSYGITGEQYF
v_gene: TRBV6-5; len: 13; j_gene: TRBJ1-1; CDR3aa: CASSLRGYTEAFF
v_gene: TRBV13; len: 15; j_gene: TRBJ1-1; CDR3aa: CASSPEGLVDTEAFF
v_gene: TRBV18; len: 13; j_gene: TRBJ2-1; CDR3aa: CASNKPPYNEQFF
v_gene: TRBV27; len: 15; j_gene: TRBJ2-7; CDR3aa: CASKRGQGASYEQYF
v_gene: TRBV27; len: 13; j_gene: TRBJ2-7; CDR3aa: CASSLGTSYEQYF
v_gene: TRBV5-4; len: 13; j_gene: TRBJ2-1; CDR3aa: CASSLGLSDEQFF
v_gene: TRBV6-7; len: 12; j_gene: TRBJ1-1; CDR3aa: CASKRGDTEAFF
v_gene: TRBV7-3; len: 17; j_gene: TRBJ1-1; CDR3aa: CASSYPPEGQGVTEAFF
v_gene: TRBV5-5; len: 13; j_gene: TRBJ1-1; CDR3aa: CASSLAGITEAFF